Listed here are 30 T cell receptor beta chains from one sample, sequenced in a study of shared clonotypes between healthy human individuals. Sequenced by immunoSEQ multiplex PCR; TCRdb stores in-frame clones only, minus some. Here the sample spans 500,000 or so clones, more than 95% being singletons. Sequenced sample: naive CD4+ T cells sorted from blood. Subset in this sample: CD45RA+ positively selected. These receptors all stem from a woman aged 30 to 39 in good health.

The rearrangement links TRBV19 to TRBJ1-2; D uncertain. This CDR3 contains 14 residues. Per germline, CDR1 LNHDA and CDR2 SQIVND (reference sequence). Trimming stripped 3 bases from V and 5 bases from J, with 13 bases between. The CDR3 loop is CASSIVRSGYGYTF. CDR3 sequence (DNA): TGTGCCAGTAGTATCGTCCGGTCTGGATATGGCTACACCTTC.

This chain connects TRBV19 to TRBJ1-5; 8 nucleotides align to TRBD1. V lost 4 bases and J lost 6; bases outside the gene matches: 17. This CDR3 has 18 amino acids. Germline assignment: CDR1 LNHDA and CDR2 SQIVND (reference sequence). The CDR3 DNA is TGTGCCAGTAGTAGAACCCGACCCGGACAGGGATTCACTCAGCCCCAGCATTTT. Amino acids: CASSRTRPGQGFTQPQHF.

The rearrangement joins TRBV28 to TRBJ2-5, with D maybe TRBD2 (7 bases). CDR3 length: 13 residues. The germline CDR1 and CDR2 sequences are MDHEN and SYDVKM. V was pared by 7 bases and J by 5 bases, with 14 bases between. The CDR3 bases are TGTGCCAGCACCCTGGGGGGGCGCGAGACCCAGTACTTC. Residues: CASTLGGRETQYF. Full variable domain (outside the CDR3, taken from reference TRBV28 and TRBJ2-5): DVKVTQSSRYLVKRTGEKVFLECVQDMDHENMFWYRQDPGLGLRLIYFSYDVKMKEKGDIPEGYSVSREKKERFSLILESASTNQTSMYLCASTLGGRETQYFGPGTRLLVL.

The rearrangement joins TRBV28 to TRBJ2-7; D not resolved. V lost 6 bases and J lost 3, with 12 bases in between. The CDR3 is 13 amino acids. Germline CDR1 reads MDHEN; CDR2 reads SYDVKM. In DNA, the CDR3 is TGTGCCAGCAGCCCAATGAAAATCTACGAGCAGTACTTC. Translated: CASSPMKIYEQYF.

The rearrangement links TRBV7-2 to TRBJ2-7, with 10 bases that match TRBD1. The CDR3 consists of 15 residues. CDR1 and CDR2 (germline): SGHTA, FQGNSA. J gave up 6 bases and V 5 bases, and 10 bases lay outside the gene matches. This CDR3 reads CASSTSRTGGSEQYF. The CDR3 DNA follows: TGTGCCAGCAGCACCTCCAGGACAGGGGGATCCGAGCAGTACTTC.

V usage is TRBV19 and J usage is TRBJ2-5, with 8 bases aligning to TRBD2. CDR1 is LNHDA, CDR2 SQIVND, per germline (reference sequence). V lost 4 bases and J lost 5; bases outside the gene matches: 9. CDR3 length: 15 amino acids. CDR3 residues: CASSTLLAGEETQYF. The CDR3, as DNA: TGTGCCAGTAGTACCCTCCTAGCGGGTGAGGAGACCCAGTACTTC.

This chain connects TRBV28 to TRBJ2-3, with TRBD2 matching over 12 bases. V shed 6 bases, J shed 1 base, and the junction held 8 bases outside the gene matches. Looked up from germline, CDR1 is MDHEN and CDR2 is SYDVKM. The CDR3 has 17 amino acids. CDR3: CASSRLAGVWGTDTQYF. The CDR3 nucleotides are TGTGCCAGCAGCCGACTAGCGGGAGTGTGGGGCACAGATACGCAGTATTTT.

This chain's CDR3 is CASSLQGLDTGELFF. DNA for the CDR3: TGTGCCAGCAGCCTACAGGGTTTGGACACCGGGGAGCTGTTTTTT. The chain carries TRBV11-3 and TRBJ2-2; maybe TRBD1 (6 bases). Trimming took 5 bases from V and 3 from J, leaving 13 bases between them. The CDR3 is 15 residues long. CDR1 SGHNT and CDR2 YENEEA come from the germline V gene.

Turning to this clone: The junction departs from the called germline gene at one end, perhaps through a read error. The chain is built from TRBV4-1 and TRBJ1-2; 8 bases match TRBD1. The CDR3 has 14 residues. The germline V gene has CDR1 MGHRA and CDR2 YSYEKL. For the CDR3, the DNA is TGTGCCAGCAGCTTTGGCAGGGGGCTGTATGGCTACACCTTC. Residues: CASSFGRGLYGYTF.

V and J are TRBV10-2 and TRBJ2-7; D assignment may be TRBD1 or TRBD2 (6 bases each). Germline-derived CDR1 and CDR2 are WSHSY and SAAADI. Deletions cut 3 bases from V and 2 bases from J, with 23 bases between. The CDR3 is made up of 18 amino acids. As DNA, the CDR3 is TGCGCCAGCAGTGATTTCACCTTAAAACAGGGAGGACCCTACGAGCAGTACTTC. Protein sequence: CASSDFTLKQGGPYEQYF.

This chain uses TRBV5-3 with TRBJ1-2; D remains ambiguous. TRBV5-3 is sorted into the ORF group, with uncertain function. The CDR3 is 15 amino acids. The V gene lost 2 bases and the J gene lost 1 base, with 12 bases spanning the gap. CDR3 protein: CARSFCLINNYGYTF. The CDR3 DNA reads TGTGCCAGAAGCTTCTGTCTAATTAATAACTATGGCTACACCTTC.

The chain carries TRBV11-2 and TRBJ2-7; TRBD2 matches at 15 bases. The CDR3 sequence is 16 residues long. Germline V gene lookup returns CDR1 SGHAT and CDR2 FQNNGV. V lost 1 base, J lost 4 bases, and 2 bases stayed unmatched. The CDR3 sequence: CASSLVGLAGGYEQYF. For the CDR3, the DNA is TGTGCCAGCAGCTTAGTTGGACTAGCGGGAGGGTACGAGCAGTACTTC.

This chain uses TRBV4-2 with TRBJ2-3; 13 bases are shared with TRBD2. V gave up 2 bases and J gave up 5 bases; unmatched junction bases: 4. Germline lookup yields CDR1 LGHNA and CDR2 YNFKEQ. The CDR3 sequence is 16 residues long. CDR3 sequence: CASSQLTSGRVDTQYF. The CDR3 DNA follows: TGTGCCAGCAGCCAATTAACTAGCGGGAGGGTAGATACGCAGTATTTT.

The CDR3 DNA is TGCGCCAGCACACAAGCGGTAAAGGGGGCAAGGGATGGCTACACCTTC. It encodes CASTQAVKGARDGYTF. V usage is TRBV4-1 and J usage is TRBJ1-2, with 7 bases identical to TRBD1. Looked up from germline, CDR1 is MGHRA and CDR2 is YSYEKL. V gave up 7 bases and J gave up 6 bases; unmatched junction bases: 17. CDR3 size: 16 residues.

This clone occurred once. The chain couples TRBV19 to TRBJ2-1; 7 bases are a match to TRBD1. The length of the CDR3 is 14 residues. Germline V CDR1 and CDR2: LNHDA, SQIVND (reference sequence). The trim removed 5 bases at V and 4 bases at J, leaving 5 bases unmatched. The CDR3 region has the DNA TGTGCCAGTAGTCGGGGACAGACATACAATGAGCAGTTCTTC. Translating it yields CASSRGQTYNEQFF.

The chain recombines TRBV28 with TRBJ1-3, with 7 bases identical to TRBD1. The J segment lost 0 bases and the V segment lost 8 bases, leaving 10 bases of the junction unmatched. This CDR3 has 16 amino acids. From germline, CDR1 is MDHEN and CDR2 SYDVKM. CDR3: CASWGGQETSGNTIYF. CDR3 DNA sequence: TGTGCCAGCTGGGGCGGACAGGAGACCTCTGGAAACACCATATATTTT.

This clone has a single count. The chain has TRBV27 and TRBJ2-2; D unclear. Germline V CDR1 and CDR2: MNHEY, SMNVEV (reference sequence). Between the trimmed V and J ends, which lost 3 bases and 5 bases, there was a span of 10 bases. The length of the CDR3 is 14 residues. The CDR3 loop is CASSFLGWTGELFF. In DNA, the CDR3 is TGTGCCAGCAGTTTTTTAGGCTGGACCGGGGAGCTGTTTTTT.

This clone was found once. This chain links TRBV19 with TRBJ1-2; TRBD1 agrees at 10 bases. Germline lookup yields CDR1 LNHDA and CDR2 SQIVND (reference sequence). The CDR3 covers 14 residues. V lost 6 bases to trimming and J lost 4 bases; unmatched junction nucleotides: 5. The CDR3 here is CASSRGTGAYGYTF. Written as DNA, the CDR3 is TGTGCCAGTAGCCGGGGGACAGGGGCCTATGGCTACACCTTC.

The J gene is TRBJ2-4, the V gene TRBV29-1; 7 bases are a match to TRBD1. V gave up 2 bases and J gave up 7 bases; unmatched junction bases: 8. CDR3 size: 14 residues. Germline CDR1 reads SQVTM; CDR2 reads ANQGSEA. Here the CDR3 reads CSVEIGGEFNIQYF. CDR3 coding DNA: TGCAGCGTTGAAATAGGGGGCGAATTCAACATTCAGTACTTC.

This clone was seen a handful of times. The J gene is TRBJ1-1, the V gene TRBV2; possible D gene TRBD1, 6 bases. V was trimmed by 5 bases and J by 4 bases, leaving 11 bases between them. CDR3 length: 13 amino acids. CDR1 is SNHLY, CDR2 FYNNEI, per germline. The chain's CDR3 is CASSSTGFTEAFF. CDR3 in DNA: TGTGCCAGCAGTTCAACAGGGTTCACTGAAGCTTTCTTT.

This clone was detected a few times. The chain uses TRBV27 and TRBJ2-7; no clear D gene. The CDR3 contains 14 residues. Germline-derived CDR1 and CDR2 are MNHEY and SMNVEV (reference sequence). V was pared by 3 bases and J by 0 bases, with 9 bases between. DNA of the CDR3: TGTGCCAGCAGTTTGACGGGTAGCTCCTACGAGCAGTACTTC. Protein product: CASSLTGSSYEQYF.

This chain links TRBV5-4 with TRBJ2-7, with D uncertain. CDR1 and CDR2 from the germline V gene are SGHNT and YYREEE (reference sequence). V lost 0 bases and J 3 bases, leaving 7 bases between the germline ends. CDR3 length: 13 residues. The CDR3 DNA sequence: TGTGCCAGCAGCTTGGAGCCCCACTACGAGCAGTACTTC. Its protein is CASSLEPHYEQYF.

This clone was seen a handful of times. V and J are TRBV5-1 and TRBJ2-2; 9 bases are shared with TRBD2. Germline CDR1 is SGHRS and CDR2 is YFSETQ. This CDR3 contains 16 residues. The ends lost 0 bases at V and 7 bases at J; junction bases unmatched: 7. Written as DNA, the CDR3 is TGCGCCAGCAGCTTGGCTCTAGCGGGATCGGGCGGGGAGCTGTTTTTT. Translation: CASSLALAGSGGELFF.

The CDR3, as DNA: TGTGCCAGTAGTACCAGGGGGCTAGGGACCTACGAGCAGTACTTC. This translates into CASSTRGLGTYEQYF. The J gene is TRBJ2-7, the V gene TRBV19, with TRBD1 matching over 8 bases. The germline gives CDR1 LNHDA, CDR2 SQIVND (reference sequence). J lost 2 bases, V lost 4 bases, and 7 bases had no gene match. The CDR3 has 15 residues.

The gene calls are TRBV2 and TRBJ2-7; D is perhaps TRBD1 (6 bases). Per germline, CDR1 SNHLY and CDR2 FYNNEI. Trimming stripped 8 bases from V and 0 bases from J, with 17 bases between. CDR3 length: 15 residues. The CDR3 DNA follows: TGTGCCAGCGGCGAACAGGGCATAAGCTCCTACGAGCAGTACTTC. Protein sequence: CASGEQGISSYEQYF. The full variable domain, completed using reference TRBV2 and TRBJ2-7, is EPEVTQTPSHQVTQMGQEVILRCVPISNHLYFYWYRQILGQKVEFLVSFYNNEISEKSEIFDDQFSVERPDGSNFTLKIRSTKLEDSAMYFCASGEQGISSYEQYFGPGTRLTVT.

The chain couples TRBV28 to TRBJ2-1; 7 nucleotides agree with TRBD2. Trimming cost V 3 bases and J 8 bases; bases outside gene matches: 16. Looked up from germline, CDR1 is MDHEN and CDR2 is SYDVKM. This CDR3 is built from 17 residues. Here the CDR3 DNA reads TGTGCCAGCAGTTTGTGGCTAGCGGAACCCCGGAGGGATGAGCAGTTCTTC. Translating gives CASSLWLAEPRRDEQFF.

This clone was counted once. The rearrangement links TRBV28 to TRBJ2-2, with 9 bases identical to TRBD2. The V gene's germline CDR1 is MDHEN and CDR2 SYDVKM. This CDR3 spans 17 amino acids. J was trimmed by 6 bases and V by 2 bases; bases with no gene match: 10. The CDR3 DNA reads as TGTGCCAGCAGTTTACTAGGTAGCGGGAGCGTCTCCGGGGAGCTGTTTTTT. It is translated as CASSLLGSGSVSGELFF.

This clone occurred once. This chain uses TRBV5-1 with TRBJ2-5, with 9 bases lining up with TRBD2. CDR3 length: 15 residues. CDR1 and CDR2 (germline): SGHRS, YFSETQ. V lost 0 bases, J lost 4 bases, and 4 bases stayed unmatched. DNA for the CDR3: TGCGCCAGCAGCTTGGTGCCTAGCGGGACAGAGACCCAGTACTTC. Protein product: CASSLVPSGTETQYF.

The chain combines TRBV7-2 with TRBJ2-6; either TRBD1 or TRBD2 may fit D (5 bases each). There are 16 residues in the CDR3. V was pared by 4 bases and J by 5 bases, with 15 bases between. CDR1 SGHTA and CDR2 FQGNSA come from the germline V gene. The CDR3 loop reads CASSSGRGSRANVLTF. CDR3 DNA: TGTGCCAGCAGCTCGGGACGGGGCTCGAGGGCCAACGTCCTGACTTTC.

The table lists this clone with a count of one. This chain links TRBV15 with TRBJ2-3; 7 bases align to TRBD1. The trim removed 6 bases at V and 0 bases at J, leaving 15 bases unmatched. The V gene's germline CDR1 is LNHNV and CDR2 YYDKDF (reference sequence). The CDR3 covers 18 residues. CDR3 residues: CATRSGQTGTLSTDTQYF. The CDR3 DNA reads as TGTGCCACCAGGTCGGGACAGACCGGGACGTTGAGCACAGATACGCAGTATTTT.